The clone carrying this T cell receptor beta chain was counted ten times or more. The antigen is not known. With molecular barcodes, quantitative 5'-RACE was used to make the TCR beta libraries. TCRdb ran MiXCR on the 5' RACE reads and lists one entry per CDR3 protein. The sample includes about 360,000 distinct CDR3 sequences, 20% of them seen just once. The data stem from a study of CD8 T cells in ankylosing spondylitis. Study results and limitations: The authors found the disease-linked clones to be CD8+ and relatively rare in peripheral blood. A TCR beta motif of 7 to 9 highly homologous variants seemed to mark ankylosing spondylitis blood. Disease-linked clones were reportedly significantly enriched in matched ankylosing spondylitis synovial fluid.

V was cut by 5 bases and J by 0 bases, with 13 bases left in between. The CDR3 spans 15 residues. The receptor was isolated from a male donor with ankylosing spondylitis or in good health (not recorded which). The rearrangement uses TRBV12-3 or TRBV12-4 and TRBJ1-1; D may be TRBD1 (6 bases). Sequenced: blood, either unsorted or a sorted T cell fraction (not recorded which). The CDR3, as DNA: TGTGCCAGCAGTCCCCCAGGGGACTTGAACACTGAAGCTTTCTTT. It translates to CASSPPGDLNTEAFF.